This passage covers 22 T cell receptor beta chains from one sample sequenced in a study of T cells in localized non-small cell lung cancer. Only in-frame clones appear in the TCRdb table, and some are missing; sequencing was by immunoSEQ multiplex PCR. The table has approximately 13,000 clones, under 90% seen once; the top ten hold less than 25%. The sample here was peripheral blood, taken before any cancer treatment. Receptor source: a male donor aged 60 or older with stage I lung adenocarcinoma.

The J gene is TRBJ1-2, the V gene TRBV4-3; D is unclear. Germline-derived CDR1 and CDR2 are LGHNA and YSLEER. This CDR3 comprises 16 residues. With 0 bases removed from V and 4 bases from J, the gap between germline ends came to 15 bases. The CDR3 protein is CASSQDLFLQTYGYTF. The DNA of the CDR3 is TGCGCCAGCAGCCAAGATCTTTTTTTACAGACCTATGGCTACACCTTC.

The CDR3 here is CASSPPGTGGLQYF. In DNA form, the CDR3 reads TGTGCCAGCTCACCACCCGGGACAGGCGGCCTTCAGTACTTC. V gene TRBV18 combines with J gene TRBJ2-4; the match to TRBD1 covers 8 bases. The V and J ends lost 0 bases and 11 bases, in that order; junction bases with no gene match: 6. The germline CDR1 and CDR2 sequences are KGHSH and LQKENI. The CDR3 runs to 14 residues.

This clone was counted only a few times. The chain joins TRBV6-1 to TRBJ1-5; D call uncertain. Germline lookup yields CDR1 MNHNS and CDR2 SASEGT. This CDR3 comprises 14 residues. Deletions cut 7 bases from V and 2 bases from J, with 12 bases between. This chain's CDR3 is CASKRISGNQPQHF. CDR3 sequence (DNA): TGTGCCAGCAAAAGGATCAGCGGCAATCAGCCCCAGCATTTT.

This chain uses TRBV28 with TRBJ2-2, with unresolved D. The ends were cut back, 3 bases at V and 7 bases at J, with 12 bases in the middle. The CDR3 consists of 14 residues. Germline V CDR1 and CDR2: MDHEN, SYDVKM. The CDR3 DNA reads TGTGCCAGCAGTTTTTTGACCGTCAACGGGGAGCTGTTTTTT. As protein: CASSFLTVNGELFF. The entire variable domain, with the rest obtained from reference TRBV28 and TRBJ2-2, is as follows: DVKVTQSSRYLVKRTGEKVFLECVQDMDHENMFWYRQDPGLGLRLIYFSYDVKMKEKGDIPEGYSVSREKKERFSLILESASTNQTSMYLCASSFLTVNGELFFGEGSRLTVL.

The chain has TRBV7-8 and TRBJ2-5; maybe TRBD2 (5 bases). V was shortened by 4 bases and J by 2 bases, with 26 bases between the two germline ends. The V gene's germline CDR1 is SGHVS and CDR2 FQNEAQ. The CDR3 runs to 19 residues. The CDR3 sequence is CASSSPMILGLNLQETQYF. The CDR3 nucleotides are TGTGCCAGCAGCTCTCCGATGATACTAGGGCTTAATCTTCAAGAGACCCAGTACTTC.

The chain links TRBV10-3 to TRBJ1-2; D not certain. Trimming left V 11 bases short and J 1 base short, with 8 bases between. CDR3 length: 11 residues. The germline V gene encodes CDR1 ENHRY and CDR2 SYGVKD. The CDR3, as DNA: TGTGCCCATAGGGATAACTATGGCTACACCTTC. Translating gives CAHRDNYGYTF.

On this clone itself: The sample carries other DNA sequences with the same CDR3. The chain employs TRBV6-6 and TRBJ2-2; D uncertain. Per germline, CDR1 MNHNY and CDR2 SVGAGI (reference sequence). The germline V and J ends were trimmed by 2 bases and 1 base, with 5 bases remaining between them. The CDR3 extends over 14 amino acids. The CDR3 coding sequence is TGTGCCAGCAGTTACAGGGAGAACACCGGGGAGCTGTTTTTT. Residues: CASSYRENTGELFF.

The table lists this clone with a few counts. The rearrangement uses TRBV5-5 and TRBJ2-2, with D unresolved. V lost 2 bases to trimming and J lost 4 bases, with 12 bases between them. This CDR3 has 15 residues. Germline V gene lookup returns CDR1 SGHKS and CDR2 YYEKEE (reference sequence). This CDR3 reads CASSLDPLSTGELFF. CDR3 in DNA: TGTGCCAGCAGCTTAGATCCTTTGAGCACCGGGGAGCTGTTTTTT.

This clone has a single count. Written as DNA, the CDR3 is TGTGCCAGCAGCTTGAAGGCGGGGGGGCGCCAAGAGACCCAGTACTTC. This gives the protein CASSLKAGGRQETQYF. This sequence joins TRBV5-6 and TRBJ2-5, with TRBD2 matching over 9 bases. The CDR3 has 16 residues. After removal of 1 base from V and 1 base from J, the junction contained 5 bases not matched to a gene. Looked up from germline, CDR1 is SGHDT and CDR2 is YYEEEE.

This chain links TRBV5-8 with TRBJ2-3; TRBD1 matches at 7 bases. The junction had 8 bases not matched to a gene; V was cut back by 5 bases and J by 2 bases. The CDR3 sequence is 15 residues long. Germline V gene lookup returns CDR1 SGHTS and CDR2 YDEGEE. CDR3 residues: CASRMTGSYTDTQYF. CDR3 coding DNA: TGTGCCAGCAGGATGACAGGGTCCTACACAGATACGCAGTATTTT. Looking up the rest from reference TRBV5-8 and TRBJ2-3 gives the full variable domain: EAGVTQSPTHLIKTRGQQATLRCSPISGHTSVYWYQQALGLGLQFLLWYDEGEERNRGNFPPRFSGRQFPNYSSELNVNALELEDSALYLCASRMTGSYTDTQYFGPGTRLTVL.

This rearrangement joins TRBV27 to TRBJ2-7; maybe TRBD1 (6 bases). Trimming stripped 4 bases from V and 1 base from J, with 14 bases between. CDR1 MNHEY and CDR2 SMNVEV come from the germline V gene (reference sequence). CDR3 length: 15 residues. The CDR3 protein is CASSSTPRGSYEQYF. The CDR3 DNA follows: TGTGCCAGCAGTTCGACCCCCAGGGGATCCTACGAGCAGTACTTC.

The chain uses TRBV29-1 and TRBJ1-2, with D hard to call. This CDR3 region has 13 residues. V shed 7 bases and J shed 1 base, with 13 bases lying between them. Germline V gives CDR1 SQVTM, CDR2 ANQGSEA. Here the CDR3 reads CSAELSFNYGYTF. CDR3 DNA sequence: TGCAGCGCCGAACTGAGTTTTAACTATGGCTACACCTTC.

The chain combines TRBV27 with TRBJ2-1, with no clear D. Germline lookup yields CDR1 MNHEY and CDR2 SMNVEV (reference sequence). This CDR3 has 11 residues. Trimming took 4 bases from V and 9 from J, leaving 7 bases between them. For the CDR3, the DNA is TGTGCCAGCAGTTATCTCAGTGAGCAGTTCTTC. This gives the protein CASSYLSEQFF.

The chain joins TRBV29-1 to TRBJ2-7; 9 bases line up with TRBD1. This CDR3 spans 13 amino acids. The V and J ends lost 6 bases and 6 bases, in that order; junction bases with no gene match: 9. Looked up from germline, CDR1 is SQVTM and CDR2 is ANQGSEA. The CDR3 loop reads CSVLQGAPGEQYF. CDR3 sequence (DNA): TGCAGCGTCCTACAGGGGGCACCGGGCGAGCAGTACTTC.

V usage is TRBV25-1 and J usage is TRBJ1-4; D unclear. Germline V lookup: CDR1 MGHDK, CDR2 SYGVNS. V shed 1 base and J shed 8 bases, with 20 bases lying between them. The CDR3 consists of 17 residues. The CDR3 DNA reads TGTGCCAGCAGTGAATCCACGTTCAGACTTGGGCACGAAAAACTGTTTTTT. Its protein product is CASSESTFRLGHEKLFF.

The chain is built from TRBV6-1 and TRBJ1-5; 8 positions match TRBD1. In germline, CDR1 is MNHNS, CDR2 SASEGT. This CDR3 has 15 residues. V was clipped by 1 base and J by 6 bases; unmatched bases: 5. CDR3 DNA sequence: TGTGCCAGCAGTGAAGTTCAGGGGGCGGGTCAGCCCCAGCATTTT. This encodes CASSEVQGAGQPQHF.

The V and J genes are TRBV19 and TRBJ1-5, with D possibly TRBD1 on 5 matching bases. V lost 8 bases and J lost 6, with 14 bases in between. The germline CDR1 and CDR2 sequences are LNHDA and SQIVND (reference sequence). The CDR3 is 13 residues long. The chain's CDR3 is CASAAGKGQPQHF. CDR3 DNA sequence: TGTGCCAGTGCAGCAGGGAAGGGTCAGCCCCAGCATTTT.

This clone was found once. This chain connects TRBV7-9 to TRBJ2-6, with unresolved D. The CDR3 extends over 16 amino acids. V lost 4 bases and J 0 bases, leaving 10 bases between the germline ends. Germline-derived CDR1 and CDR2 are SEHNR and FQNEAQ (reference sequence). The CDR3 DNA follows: TGTGCCAGCAGCTCCCTTGAAGGCTCTGGGGCCAACGTCCTGACTTTC. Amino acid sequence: CASSSLEGSGANVLTF. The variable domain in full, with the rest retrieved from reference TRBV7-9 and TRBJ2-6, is DTGVSQNPRHKITKRGQNVTFRCDPISEHNRLYWYRQTLGQGPEFLTYFQNEAQLEKSRLLSDRFSAERPKGSFSTLEIQRTEQGDSAMYLCASSSLEGSGANVLTFGAGSRLTVL.

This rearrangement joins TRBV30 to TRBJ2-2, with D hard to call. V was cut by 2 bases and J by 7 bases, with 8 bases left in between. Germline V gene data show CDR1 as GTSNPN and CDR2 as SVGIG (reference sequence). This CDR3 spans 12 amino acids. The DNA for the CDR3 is TGTGCCTGGAGTAGGAACGGCGGGGAGCTGTTTTTT. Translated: CAWSRNGGELFF. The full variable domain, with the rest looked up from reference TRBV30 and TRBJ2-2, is SQTIHQWPATLVQPVGSPLSLECTVEGTSNPNLYWYRQAAGRGLQLLFYSVGIGQISSEVPQNLSASRPQDRQFILSSKKLLLSDSGFYLCAWSRNGGELFFGEGSRLTVL.

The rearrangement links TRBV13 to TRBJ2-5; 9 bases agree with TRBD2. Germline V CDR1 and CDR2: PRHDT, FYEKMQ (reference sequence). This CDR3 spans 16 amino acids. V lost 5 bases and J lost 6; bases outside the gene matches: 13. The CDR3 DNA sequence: TGTGCCAGCAGCCCACGAGGGGAGCGGGGGGCCCAGACCCAGTACTTC. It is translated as CASSPRGERGAQTQYF.

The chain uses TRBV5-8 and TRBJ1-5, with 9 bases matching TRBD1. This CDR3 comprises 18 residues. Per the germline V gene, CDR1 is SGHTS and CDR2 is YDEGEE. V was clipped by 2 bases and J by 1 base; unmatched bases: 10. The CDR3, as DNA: TGTGCCAGCAGCTTATGGACAGGGGAATGGGCCAGCAATCAGCCCCAGCATTTT. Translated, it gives CASSLWTGEWASNQPQHF. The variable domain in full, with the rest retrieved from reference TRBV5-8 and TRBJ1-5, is EAGVTQSPTHLIKTRGQQATLRCSPISGHTSVYWYQQALGLGLQFLLWYDEGEERNRGNFPPRFSGRQFPNYSSELNVNALELEDSALYLCASSLWTGEWASNQPQHFGDGTRLSIL.

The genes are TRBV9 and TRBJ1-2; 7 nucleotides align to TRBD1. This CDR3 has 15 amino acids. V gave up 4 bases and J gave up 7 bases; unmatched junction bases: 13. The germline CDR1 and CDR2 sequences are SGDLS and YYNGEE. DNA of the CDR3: TGTGCCAGCAGCTCAACAGGGGTTAGCGTGACTGGCTACACCTTC. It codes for CASSSTGVSVTGYTF.